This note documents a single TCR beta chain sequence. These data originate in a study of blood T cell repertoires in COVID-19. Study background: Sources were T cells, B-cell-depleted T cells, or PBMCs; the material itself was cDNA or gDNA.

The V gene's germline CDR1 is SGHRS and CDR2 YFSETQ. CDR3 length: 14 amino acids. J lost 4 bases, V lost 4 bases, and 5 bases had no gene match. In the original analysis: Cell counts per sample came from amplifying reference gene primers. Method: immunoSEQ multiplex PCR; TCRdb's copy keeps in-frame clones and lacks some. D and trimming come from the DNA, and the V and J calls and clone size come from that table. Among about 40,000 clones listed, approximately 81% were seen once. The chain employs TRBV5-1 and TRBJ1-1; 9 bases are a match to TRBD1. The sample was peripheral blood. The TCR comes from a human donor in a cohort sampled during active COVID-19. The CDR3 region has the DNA TGCGCCAGCAGCCCCTCGACAGGGGGCACTGAAGCTTTCTTT. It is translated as CASSPSTGGTEAFF.